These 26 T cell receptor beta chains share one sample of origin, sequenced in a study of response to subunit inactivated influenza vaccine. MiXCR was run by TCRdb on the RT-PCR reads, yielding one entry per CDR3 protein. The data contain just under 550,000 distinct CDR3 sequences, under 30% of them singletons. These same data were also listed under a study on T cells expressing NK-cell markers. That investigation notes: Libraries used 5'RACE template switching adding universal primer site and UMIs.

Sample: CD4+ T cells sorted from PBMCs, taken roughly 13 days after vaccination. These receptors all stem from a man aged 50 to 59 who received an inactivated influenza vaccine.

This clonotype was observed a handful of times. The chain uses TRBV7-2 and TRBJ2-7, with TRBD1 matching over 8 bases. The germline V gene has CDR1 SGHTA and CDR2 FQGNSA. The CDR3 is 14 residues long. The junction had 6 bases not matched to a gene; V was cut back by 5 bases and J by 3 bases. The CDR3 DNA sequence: TGTGCCAGCAGCCAGGGACAGGCTGTCTACGAGCAGTACTTC. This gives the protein CASSQGQAVYEQYF.

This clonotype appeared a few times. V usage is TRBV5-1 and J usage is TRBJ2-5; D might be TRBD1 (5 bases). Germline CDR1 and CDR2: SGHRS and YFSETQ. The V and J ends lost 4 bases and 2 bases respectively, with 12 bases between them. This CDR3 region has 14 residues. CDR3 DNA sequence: TGCGCCAGCAGCACGACGACAGTACAAGAGACCCAGTACTTC. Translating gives CASSTTTVQETQYF.

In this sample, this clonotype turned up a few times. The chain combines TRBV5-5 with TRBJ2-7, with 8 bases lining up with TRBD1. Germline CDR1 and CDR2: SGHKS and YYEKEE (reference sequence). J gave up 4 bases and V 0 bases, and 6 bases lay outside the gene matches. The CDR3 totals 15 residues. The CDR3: CASSLAGQDAYEQYF. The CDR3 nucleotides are TGTGCCAGCAGCTTGGCGGGACAGGATGCATACGAGCAGTACTTC.

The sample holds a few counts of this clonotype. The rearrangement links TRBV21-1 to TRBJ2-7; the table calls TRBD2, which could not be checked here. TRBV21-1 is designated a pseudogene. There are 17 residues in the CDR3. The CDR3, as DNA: TGTGCCAGCAGCAAAGAAGGAAGCTGGGTACTAGTGGAAGAGCAGTACTTC. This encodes CASSKEGSWVLVEEQYF.

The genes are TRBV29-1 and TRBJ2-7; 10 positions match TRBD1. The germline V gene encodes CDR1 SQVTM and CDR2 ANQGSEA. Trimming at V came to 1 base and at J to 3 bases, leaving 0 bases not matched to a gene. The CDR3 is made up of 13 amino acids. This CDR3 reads CSVEGTGGYEQYF. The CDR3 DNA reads TGCAGCGTTGAAGGGACAGGGGGCTACGAGCAGTACTTC.

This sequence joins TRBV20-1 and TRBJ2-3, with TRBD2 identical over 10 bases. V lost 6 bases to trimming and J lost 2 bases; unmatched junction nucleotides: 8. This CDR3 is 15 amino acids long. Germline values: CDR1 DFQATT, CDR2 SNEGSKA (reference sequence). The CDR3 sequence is CSALGLAAFTDTQYF. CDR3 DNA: TGCAGTGCCCTTGGACTAGCGGCATTCACAGATACGCAGTATTTT.

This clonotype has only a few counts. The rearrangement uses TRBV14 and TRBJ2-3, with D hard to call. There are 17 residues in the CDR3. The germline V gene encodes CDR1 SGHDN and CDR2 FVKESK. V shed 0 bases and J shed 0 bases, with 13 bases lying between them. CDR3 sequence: CASSQEWAGTSTDTQYF. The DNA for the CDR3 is TGTGCCAGCAGCCAAGAATGGGCCGGAACTAGCACAGATACGCAGTATTTT.

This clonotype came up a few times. CDR3 sequence (DNA): TGTGCCAGCGCCCGCAACGGTTTCTGGGACGAGCAGTACTTC. This sequence encodes CASARNGFWDEQYF. J is TRBJ2-7 and V is TRBV6-1; D is ambiguous. The germline gives CDR1 MNHNS, CDR2 SASEGT. The CDR3 covers 14 residues. V was shortened by 8 bases and J by 5 bases, with 19 bases between the two germline ends.

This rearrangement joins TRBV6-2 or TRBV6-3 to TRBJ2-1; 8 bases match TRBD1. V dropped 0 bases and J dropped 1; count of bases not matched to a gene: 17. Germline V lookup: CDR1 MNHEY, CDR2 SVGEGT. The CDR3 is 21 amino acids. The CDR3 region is CASSYSRPQGARGFSYNEQFF. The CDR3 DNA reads TGTGCCAGCAGTTACTCGAGGCCCCAGGGGGCCCGGGGATTTTCCTACAATGAGCAGTTCTTC.

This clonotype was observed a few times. The CDR3 nucleotides read TGTGCCAGCAGCTTAGGCTTGGGGGAGCCGGGATACAATGAGCAGTTCTTC. Translation: CASSLGLGEPGYNEQFF. The genes are TRBV7-9 and TRBJ2-1; D tentatively reads TRBD1 or TRBD2 (5 bases each). The CDR3 totals 17 residues. Deletions cut 1 base from V and 4 bases from J, with 17 bases between. Germline CDR1 is SEHNR and CDR2 is FQNEAQ (reference sequence).

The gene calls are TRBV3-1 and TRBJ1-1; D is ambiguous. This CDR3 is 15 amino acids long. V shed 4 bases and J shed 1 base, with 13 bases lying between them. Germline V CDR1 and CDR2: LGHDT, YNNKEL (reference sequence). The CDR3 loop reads CASSRVASGNTEAFF. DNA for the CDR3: TGTGCCAGCAGCCGGGTGGCGTCCGGGAACACTGAAGCTTTCTTT.

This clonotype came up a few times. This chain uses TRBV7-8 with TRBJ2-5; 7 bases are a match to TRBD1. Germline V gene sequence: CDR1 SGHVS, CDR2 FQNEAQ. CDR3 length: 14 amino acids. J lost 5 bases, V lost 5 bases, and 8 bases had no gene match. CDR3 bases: TGTGCCAGCAGCCCGGTGACAGGGCGCGAGACCCAGTACTTC. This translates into CASSPVTGRETQYF.

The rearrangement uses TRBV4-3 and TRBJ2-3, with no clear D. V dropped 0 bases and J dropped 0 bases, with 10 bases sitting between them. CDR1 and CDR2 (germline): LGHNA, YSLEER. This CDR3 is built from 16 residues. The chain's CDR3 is CASSQDHVGSTDTQYF. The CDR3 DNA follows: TGCGCCAGCAGCCAAGATCACGTGGGTAGCACAGATACGCAGTATTTT.

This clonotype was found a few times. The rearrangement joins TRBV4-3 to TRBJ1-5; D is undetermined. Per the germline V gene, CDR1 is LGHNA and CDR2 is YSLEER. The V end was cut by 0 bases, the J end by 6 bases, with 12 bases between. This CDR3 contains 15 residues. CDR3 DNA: TGCGCCAGCAGCCAAGATGCGGCGGTGGGTCAGCCCCAGCATTTT. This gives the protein CASSQDAAVGQPQHF.

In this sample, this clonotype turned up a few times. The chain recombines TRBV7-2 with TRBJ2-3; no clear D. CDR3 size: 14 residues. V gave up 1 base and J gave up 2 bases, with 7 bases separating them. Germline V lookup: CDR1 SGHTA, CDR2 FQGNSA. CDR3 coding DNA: TGTGCCAGCAGCTTAGTCCGAGACACAGATACGCAGTATTTT. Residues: CASSLVRDTDTQYF. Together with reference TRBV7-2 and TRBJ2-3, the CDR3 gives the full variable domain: GAGVSQSPSNKVTEKGKDVELRCDPISGHTALYWYRQSLGQGLEFLIYFQGNSAPDKSGLPSDRFSAERTGGSVSTLTIQRTQQEDSAVYLCASSLVRDTDTQYFGPGTRLTVL.

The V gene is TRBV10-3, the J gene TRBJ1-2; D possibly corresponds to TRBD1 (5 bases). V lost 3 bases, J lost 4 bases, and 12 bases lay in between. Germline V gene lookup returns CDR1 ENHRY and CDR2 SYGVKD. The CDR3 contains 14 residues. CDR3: CAISEGRGFYGYTF. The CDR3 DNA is TGTGCCATCAGTGAAGGGAGGGGCTTCTATGGCTACACCTTC.

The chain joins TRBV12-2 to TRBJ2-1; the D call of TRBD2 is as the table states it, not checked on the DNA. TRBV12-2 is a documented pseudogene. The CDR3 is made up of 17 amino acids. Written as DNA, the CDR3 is TGTGCAAGTCGCTCCAACCCTACCGGGCCGACCTACAATGAGCAGTTCTTC. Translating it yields CASRSNPTGPTYNEQFF.

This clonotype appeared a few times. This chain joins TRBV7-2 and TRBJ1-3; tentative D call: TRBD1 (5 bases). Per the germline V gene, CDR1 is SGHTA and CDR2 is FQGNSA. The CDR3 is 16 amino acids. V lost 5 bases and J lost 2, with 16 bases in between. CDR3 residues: CASSLQAPAAGNTIYF. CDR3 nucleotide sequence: TGTGCCAGCAGCCTACAGGCCCCGGCTGCTGGAAACACCATATATTTT.

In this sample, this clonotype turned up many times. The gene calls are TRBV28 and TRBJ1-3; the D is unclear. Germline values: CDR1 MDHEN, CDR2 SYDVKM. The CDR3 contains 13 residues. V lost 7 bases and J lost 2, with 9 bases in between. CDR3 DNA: TGTGCCAGCATAAGGGCAGCTGGAAACACCATATATTTT. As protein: CASIRAAGNTIYF.

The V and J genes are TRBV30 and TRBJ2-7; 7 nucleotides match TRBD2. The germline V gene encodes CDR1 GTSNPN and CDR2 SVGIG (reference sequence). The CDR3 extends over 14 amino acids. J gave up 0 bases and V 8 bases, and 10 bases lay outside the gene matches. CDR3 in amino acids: CAGTFGGSSYEQYF. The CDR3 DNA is TGTGCCGGAACCTTTGGCGGGAGCTCCTACGAGCAGTACTTC.

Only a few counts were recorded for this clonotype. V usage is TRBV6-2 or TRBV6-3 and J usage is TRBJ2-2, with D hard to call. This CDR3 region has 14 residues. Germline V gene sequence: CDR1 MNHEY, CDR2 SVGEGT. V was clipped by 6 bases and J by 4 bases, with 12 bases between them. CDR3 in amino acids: CASSKYRVTGELFF. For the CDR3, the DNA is TGTGCCAGCAGCAAGTATAGGGTCACCGGGGAGCTGTTTTTT.

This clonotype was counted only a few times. The CDR3 region is CASSRPPARTQYF. The CDR3 DNA reads TGTGCCAGCAGCCGACCGCCTGCCCGTACGCAGTATTTT. This chain uses TRBV28 with TRBJ2-3; D not certain. There are 13 residues in the CDR3. Germline V CDR1 and CDR2: MDHEN, SYDVKM. V was shortened by 6 bases and J by 8 bases, with 15 bases between the two germline ends.

The CDR3 is CASSARQGDTYEQYF. As DNA, the CDR3 is TGTGCCAGCAGCGCCCGACAGGGCGACACCTACGAGCAGTACTTC. The rearrangement uses TRBV9 and TRBJ2-7, with 7 bases fitting TRBD1. This CDR3 is 15 amino acids long. The J segment lost 2 bases and the V segment lost 3 bases, leaving 8 bases of the junction unmatched. Germline CDR1 SGDLS, CDR2 YYNGEE.

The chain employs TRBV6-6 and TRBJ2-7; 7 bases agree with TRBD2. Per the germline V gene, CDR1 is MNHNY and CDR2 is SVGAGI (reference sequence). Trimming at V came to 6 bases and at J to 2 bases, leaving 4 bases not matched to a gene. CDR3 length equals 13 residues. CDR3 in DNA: TGTGCCAGCAGATGGGAGGGGCCCTACGAGCAGTACTTC. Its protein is CASRWEGPYEQYF.

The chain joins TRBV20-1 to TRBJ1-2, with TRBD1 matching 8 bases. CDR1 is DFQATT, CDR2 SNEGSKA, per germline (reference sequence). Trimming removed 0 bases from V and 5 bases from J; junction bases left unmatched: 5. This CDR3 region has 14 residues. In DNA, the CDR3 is TGCAGTGCTAGAGATCAGAACAGGGGGTATGGCTACACCTTC. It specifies CSARDQNRGYGYTF.

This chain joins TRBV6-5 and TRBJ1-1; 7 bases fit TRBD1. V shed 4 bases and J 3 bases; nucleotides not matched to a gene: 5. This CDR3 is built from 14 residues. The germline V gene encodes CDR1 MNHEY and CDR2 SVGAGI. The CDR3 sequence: CASSLQGLDTEAFF. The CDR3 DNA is TGTGCCAGCAGTTTACAGGGGCTGGACACTGAAGCTTTCTTT.